A selection of T cell receptor beta chains follows, all from one sample in a study of T-cell reconstitution after alpha-beta-depleted transplantation in children. One entry per CDR3 protein results from TCRdb running MiXCR on the PCR reads. The sample has approximately 290,000 distinct CDR3 sequences; more than 9% are singletons. The sequences come from peripheral blood, collected 180 days after TCRalphabeta/CD19-depleted stem cell transplant. These receptor sequences come from a male patient between 2 and 10 years old who had a stem cell transplant for chronic granulomatous disease, so the T cells may come from the graft donor. CDR3s include the opening cysteine and the closing phenylalanine or tryptophan. D genes are given only for firm matches. Rows may omit the clone size; those that give it use once, few, many or a size class.

d_call	j_call	clone_size	v_call	cdr3_aa	cdr3_nt
-	TRBJ2-5	many	TRBV7-2	CASSHPGRGTQYF	TGTGCCAGCAGCCACCCAGGGCGTGGGACCCAGTACTTC
TRBD1	TRBJ2-7	many	TRBV5-1	CASSTTGTGSYEQYF	TGCGCCAGCAGCACCACCGGGACAGGATCCTACGAGCAGTACTTC
-	TRBJ2-7	many	TRBV30	CAWSHPYEQYF	TGTGCCTGGAGTCATCCCTACGAGCAGTACTTC
TRBD2	TRBJ2-1	many	TRBV15	CATSTGLAGASEQFF	TGTGCCACCAGCACTGGACTAGCGGGAGCAAGTGAGCAGTTCTTC
TRBD2	TRBJ2-1	many	TRBV7-9	CASSLEPIGTTPDEQFF	TGTGCCAGCAGCTTAGAGCCAATCGGGACTACGCCCGATGAGCAGTTCTTC
-	TRBJ2-3	many	TRBV30	CAWDVSDTQYF	TGTGCCTGGGATGTCTCCGATACGCAGTATTTT
-	TRBJ1-1	-	TRBV19	CASKSDVDGSSANTEAFF	TGTGCCAGTAAATCGGACGTCGATGGGTCCTCGGCGAACACTGAAGCTTTCTTT
-	TRBJ2-1	many	TRBV28	CASIVRNEQFF	TGTGCCAGCATCGTAAGGAATGAGCAGTTCTTC
-	TRBJ2-2	many	TRBV20-1	CSASLAANTGELFF	TGCAGTGCTAGTTTGGCCGCGAACACCGGGGAGCTGTTTTTT
-	TRBJ1-4	few	TRBV3-1	CASSQDLVATNEKLFF	TGTGCCAGCAGCCAGGATTTAGTTGCAACTAATGAAAAACTGTTTTTT
TRBD1	TRBJ1-4	many	TRBV5-1	CASRGQENEKLFF	TGCGCCAGCAGAGGACAGGAGAATGAAAAACTGTTTTTT
-	TRBJ2-3	many	TRBV7-2	CASSLGGKGADTQYF	TGTGCCAGCAGCTTAGGCGGGAAGGGGGCAGATACGCAGTATTTT
-	TRBJ1-2	many	TRBV4-3	CASSQDLVVNYGYTF	TGCGCCAGCAGCCAAGATTTGGTGGTTAACTATGGCTACACCTTC
-	TRBJ2-7	many	TRBV6-2/TRBV6-3	CASSYSPFGEQYF	TGTGCCAGCAGTTATAGCCCGTTTGGGGAGCAGTACTTC
TRBD1	TRBJ1-5	-	TRBV19	CASKFTGTGVNQPQHF	TGTGCCAGCAAGTTCACCGGGACAGGGGTAAATCAGCCCCAGCATTTT
TRBD2	TRBJ2-4	many	TRBV28	CASSTRGLATAKNIQYF	TGTGCCAGCAGCACTCGGGGACTAGCGACGGCCAAAAACATTCAGTACTTC
TRBD1	TRBJ2-5	many	TRBV5-8	CASTHRTGPQETQYF	TGTGCCAGCACCCATAGGACAGGACCACAAGAGACCCAGTACTTC
-	TRBJ1-1	many	TRBV29-1	CSVIGGGTEAFF	TGCAGCGTCATCGGGGGGGGCACTGAAGCTTTCTTT
-	TRBJ2-7	many	TRBV20-1	CSARSDAYEQYF	TGCAGTGCTAGAAGTGACGCCTACGAGCAGTACTTC
TRBD1	TRBJ1-1	-	TRBV13	CASGTGVGTEAFF	TGTGCCAGCGGTACAGGGGTCGGGACTGAAGCTTTCTTT
-	TRBJ1-2	many	TRBV3-1	CASSPATGQEDGYTF	TGTGCCAGCAGCCCAGCGACAGGTCAAGAGGATGGCTACACCTTC
-	TRBJ2-3	many	TRBV11-2	CASSPLPPGRTDTQYF	TGTGCCAGCAGCCCACTCCCCCCAGGAAGGACAGATACGCAGTATTTT
TRBD1	TRBJ1-6	many	TRBV5-1	CASSRGQQSSYNSPLHF	TGCGCCAGCAGCAGGGGACAGCAGAGCTCCTATAATTCACCCCTCCACTTT
TRBD1	TRBJ2-7	-	TRBV11-1	CASSFYQTGDEQYF	TGTGCCAGCAGCTTTTACCAGACAGGGGACGAGCAGTACTTC
TRBD1	TRBJ2-7	-	TRBV7-9	CASSHPRGQGASEQYF	TGTGCCAGCAGCCATCCCCGGGGACAGGGGGCCTCCGAGCAGTACTTC
TRBD1	TRBJ2-3	many	TRBV27	CASRPPRGTETDTQYF	TGTGCCAGCAGACCCCCCAGGGGGACGGAGACAGATACGCAGTATTTT
TRBD2	TRBJ2-5	many	TRBV10-3	CAISEESGGNQETQYF	TGTGCCATCAGCGAGGAAAGCGGGGGGAACCAAGAGACCCAGTACTTC
-	TRBJ2-5	-	TRBV6-5	CASSYLRSWETQYF	TGTGCCAGCAGTTACCTTCGGAGCTGGGAGACCCAGTACTTC
-	TRBJ2-1	many	TRBV12-3/TRBV12-4	CASSLRAGNNEQFF	TGTGCCAGCAGCCTTCGGGCGGGTAACAATGAGCAGTTCTTC
TRBD1	TRBJ2-1	many	TRBV10-3	CAIRTDRGRGEQFF	TGTGCCATCAGGACTGACAGGGGCCGGGGTGAGCAGTTCTTC
-	TRBJ2-7	-	TRBV19	CASSPGLVDYEQYF	TGTGCCAGTAGTCCGGGACTGGTAGACTACGAGCAGTACTTC
-	TRBJ2-3	many	TRBV6-2/TRBV6-3	CASTQSNTQYF	TGTGCCAGCACTCAGTCGAATACGCAGTATTTT